The rows below give T cell receptor beta chains drawn from one sample of a study of response to subunit inactivated influenza vaccine. MiXCR was run by TCRdb on the RT-PCR reads, yielding one entry per CDR3 protein. The table lists roughly 500,000 distinct CDR3 sequences, roughly 25% of them singletons, with around 1.8% in the top ten. Sample: CD4+ T cells sorted from PBMCs, taken more than 4 days after vaccination. The receptors shown here come from a man aged 50 to 59 who received an inactivated influenza vaccine. Each CDR3 is given with its conserved first and last residue. D genes are given only for firm matches. Expanded clones are given a class, and other clones once, few, many or no size at all.

J gene,D gene,V gene,clone size,CDR3 length,CDR3 DNA,CDR3 protein
TRBJ2-3,TRBD2,TRBV20-1,-,15,TGCAGTGCCCTACCCGGGACTAGCGTCACAGATACGCAGTATTTT,CSALPGTSVTDTQYF
TRBJ2-3,TRBD2,TRBV4-1,few,16,TGCGCCAGCAGCCAAGAAGGACTAGCGGGGGGAGATACGCAGTATTTT,CASSQEGLAGGDTQYF
TRBJ2-7,TRBD1,TRBV10-3,-,14,TGTGCCATCAGGACCGGGACAGGGGTCTACGAGCAGTACTTC,CAIRTGTGVYEQYF
TRBJ2-7,TRBD2,TRBV7-2,few,16,TGTGCCAGCAGCTTAGGGACGGGGCGGGGGGCCTACGAGCAGTACTTC,CASSLGTGRGAYEQYF
TRBJ2-2,-,TRBV20-1,many,12,TGCAGTGCGCTACAGGGTTTTGGGGAGCTGTTTTTT,CSALQGFGELFF
TRBJ2-3,-,TRBV28,-,12,TGTGCCAGCAGAAGCCACGCGGATACGCAGTATTTT,CASRSHADTQYF
TRBJ2-7,-,TRBV7-9,-,13,TGTGCCAGCAGCTTAGAGGCGCGTAACGAGCAGTACTTC,CASSLEARNEQYF
TRBJ2-2,-,TRBV12-3/TRBV12-4,many,13,TGTGCCAGCAGTTTGGCAGCCACCGGGGAGCTGTTTTTT,CASSLAATGELFF
TRBJ2-5,TRBD1,TRBV5-5,few,13,TGTGCCAGCAGTACAGGGGACGGCGAGACCCAGTACTTC,CASSTGDGETQYF
TRBJ2-7,-,TRBV12-3/TRBV12-4,-,15,TGTGCCAGCAGTTTAGGGGCAGTACCGAGCTACGAGCAGTACTTC,CASSLGAVPSYEQYF
TRBJ1-1,-,TRBV10-3,few,11,TGTATGACAAGAATGAACACTGAAGCTTTCTTT,CMTRMNTEAFF
TRBJ2-7,TRBD2,TRBV18,-,16,TGTGCCAGCTCACCTCTCACAGCGGGATCAGGGTACGAGCAGTACTTC,CASSPLTAGSGYEQYF
TRBJ1-5,-,TRBV12-3/TRBV12-4,-,14,TGTGCCAGCGCACAGTTGTATCGCAATCAGCCCCAGCATTTT,CASAQLYRNQPQHF
TRBJ2-7,-,TRBV20-1,few,12,TGCAGTGTGAGGCCGGACACCTACGAGCAGTACTTC,CSVRPDTYEQYF
TRBJ1-1,-,TRBV20-1,-,11,TGCAGTGCTGGAGACAGTACGGAAGCTTTCTTT,CSAGDSTEAFF
TRBJ1-6,-,TRBV20-1,few,14,TGCAGTGCTAGTGAAGGCGGTGGGGTATTGTCCCTCCACTTT,CSASEGGGVLSLHF
TRBJ2-5,-,TRBV25-1,few,15,TGTGCCAGCAGGGTAACAGGGATCCGGGGGGAGACCCAGTACTTC,CASRVTGIRGETQYF
TRBJ2-4,TRBD1,TRBV5-1,few,14,TGCGCCAGCAGGACAGGGATACGAAAAAACATTCAGTACTTC,CASRTGIRKNIQYF
TRBJ2-7,-,TRBV7-2,-,13,TGTGCCAGCAGCGCTGCGGCCCCATACGAGCAGTACTTC,CASSAAAPYEQYF
TRBJ1-1,-,TRBV9,-,15,TGTGCCAGCAGCGTAGGCGTGGGGGGGAACACTGAAGCTTTCTTT,CASSVGVGGNTEAFF
TRBJ2-7,-,TRBV7-9,-,11,TGTGCCAGCAGCCCCGCCGGCGAGCAGTACTTC,CASSPAGEQYF
TRBJ2-7,-,TRBV5-5,-,15,TGTGCCAGCAGCTTGACCGGGACACGGACCTACGAGCAGTACTTC,CASSLTGTRTYEQYF
TRBJ2-1,-,TRBV4-2,once,12,TGTGCCAGCTCGAGTCAGGCCAATGAGCAGTTCTTC,CASSSQANEQFF
TRBJ2-7,TRBD2,TRBV6-5,-,12,TGTGCCAGCATGGCGGGAGATTACGAGCAGTACTTC,CASMAGDYEQYF
TRBJ2-3,-,TRBV10-3,many,15,TGTGCCATTCAGGGGCGGCCCACTAGCACAGATACGCAGTATTTT,CAIQGRPTSTDTQYF
TRBJ2-1,-,TRBV11-3,few,13,TGTGCCAGCAGCTTAGATCAATACAGCCCTCAGTTCTTC,CASSLDQYSPQFF
TRBJ2-3,TRBD2,TRBV7-2,-,15,TGTGCCAGCAGCTTCAGCGGGACGAGCCGAGATACGCAGTATTTT,CASSFSGTSRDTQYF
TRBJ2-3,-,TRBV6-5,few,16,TGTGCCAGCAGTTACCGGACAGGGAGGGGCACAGATACGCAGTATTTT,CASSYRTGRGTDTQYF